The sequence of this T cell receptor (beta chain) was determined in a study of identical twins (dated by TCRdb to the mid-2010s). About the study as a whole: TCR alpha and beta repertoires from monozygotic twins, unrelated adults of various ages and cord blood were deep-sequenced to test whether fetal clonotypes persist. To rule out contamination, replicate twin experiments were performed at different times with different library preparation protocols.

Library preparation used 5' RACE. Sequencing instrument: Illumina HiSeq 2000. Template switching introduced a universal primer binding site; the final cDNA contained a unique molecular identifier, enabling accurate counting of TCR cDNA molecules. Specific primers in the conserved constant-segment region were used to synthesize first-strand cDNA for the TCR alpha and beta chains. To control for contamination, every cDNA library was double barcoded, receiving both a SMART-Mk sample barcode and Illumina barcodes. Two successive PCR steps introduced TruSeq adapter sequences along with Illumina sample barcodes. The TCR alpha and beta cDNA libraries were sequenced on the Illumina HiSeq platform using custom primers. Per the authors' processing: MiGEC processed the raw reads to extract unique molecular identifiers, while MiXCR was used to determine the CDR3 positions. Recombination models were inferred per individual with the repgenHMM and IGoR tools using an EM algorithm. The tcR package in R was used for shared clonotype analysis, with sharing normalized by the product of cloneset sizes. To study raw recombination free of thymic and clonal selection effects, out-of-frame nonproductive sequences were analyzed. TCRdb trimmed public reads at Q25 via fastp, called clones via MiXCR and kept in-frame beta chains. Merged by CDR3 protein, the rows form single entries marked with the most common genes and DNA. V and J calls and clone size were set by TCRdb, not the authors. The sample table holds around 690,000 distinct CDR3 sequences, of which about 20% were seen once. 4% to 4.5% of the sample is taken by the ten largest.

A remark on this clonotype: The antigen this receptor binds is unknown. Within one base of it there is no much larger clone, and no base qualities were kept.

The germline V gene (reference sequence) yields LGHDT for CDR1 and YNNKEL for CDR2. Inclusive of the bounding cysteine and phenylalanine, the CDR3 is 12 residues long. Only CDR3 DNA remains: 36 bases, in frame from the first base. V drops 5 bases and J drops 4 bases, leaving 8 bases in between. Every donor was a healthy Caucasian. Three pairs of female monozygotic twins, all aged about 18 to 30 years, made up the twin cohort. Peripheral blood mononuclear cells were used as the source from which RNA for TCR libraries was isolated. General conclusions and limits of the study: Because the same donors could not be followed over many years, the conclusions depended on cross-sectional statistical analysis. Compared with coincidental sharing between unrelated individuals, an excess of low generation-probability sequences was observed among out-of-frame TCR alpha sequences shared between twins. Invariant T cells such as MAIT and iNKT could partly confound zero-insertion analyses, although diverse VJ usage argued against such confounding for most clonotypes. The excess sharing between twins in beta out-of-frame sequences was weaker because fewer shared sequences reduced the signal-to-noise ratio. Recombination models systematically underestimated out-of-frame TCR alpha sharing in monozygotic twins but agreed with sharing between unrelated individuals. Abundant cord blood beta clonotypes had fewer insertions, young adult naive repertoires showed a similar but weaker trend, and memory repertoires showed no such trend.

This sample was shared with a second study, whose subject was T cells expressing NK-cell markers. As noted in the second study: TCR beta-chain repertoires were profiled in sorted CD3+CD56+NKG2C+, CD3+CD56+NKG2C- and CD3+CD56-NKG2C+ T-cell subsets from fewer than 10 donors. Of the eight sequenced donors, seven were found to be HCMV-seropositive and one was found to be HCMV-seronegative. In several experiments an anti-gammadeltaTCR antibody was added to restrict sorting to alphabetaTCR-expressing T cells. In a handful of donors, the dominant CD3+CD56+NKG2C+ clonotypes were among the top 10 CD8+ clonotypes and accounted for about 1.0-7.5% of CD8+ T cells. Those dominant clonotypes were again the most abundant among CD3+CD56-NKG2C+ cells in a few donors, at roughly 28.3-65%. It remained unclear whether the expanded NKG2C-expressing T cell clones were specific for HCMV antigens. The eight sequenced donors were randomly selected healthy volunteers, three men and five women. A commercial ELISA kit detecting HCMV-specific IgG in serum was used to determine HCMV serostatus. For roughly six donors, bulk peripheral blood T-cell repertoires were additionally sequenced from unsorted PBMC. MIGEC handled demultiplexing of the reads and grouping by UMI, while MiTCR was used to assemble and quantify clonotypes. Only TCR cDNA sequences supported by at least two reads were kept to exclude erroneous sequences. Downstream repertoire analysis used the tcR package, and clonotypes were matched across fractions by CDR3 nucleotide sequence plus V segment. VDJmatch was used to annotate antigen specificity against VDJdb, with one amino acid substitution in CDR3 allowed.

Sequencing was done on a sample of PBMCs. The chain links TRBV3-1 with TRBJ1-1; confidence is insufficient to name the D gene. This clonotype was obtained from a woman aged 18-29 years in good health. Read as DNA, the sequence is TGTGCCAGCAGCGGCTACAGCACTGAAGCTTTCTTT. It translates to CASSGYSTEAFF. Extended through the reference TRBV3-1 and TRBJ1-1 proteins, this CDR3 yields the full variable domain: DTAVSQTPKYLVTQMGNDKSIKCEQNLGHDTMYWYKQDSKKFLKIMFSYNNKELIINETVPNRFSPKSPDKAHLNLHINSLELGDSAVYFCASSGYSTEAFFGQGTRLTVV.